These 30 T cell receptor beta chains were sequenced from one sample in a study of Tregs in tolerant kidney transplant recipients. Mixed chimerism was transient after nonmyeloablative marrow transplants from related graft donors. This table comes from immunoSEQ multiplex PCR, and its TCRdb copy is limited to in-frame clones, with some not included. The table records approximately 90,000 clones, roughly 93% of them present only once. Sequences were derived from CD4+ T cells from blood (PBMCs), sampled 12 months after the transplant. All receptors derive from a human patient who received a combined kidney and bone marrow transplant. Some of these T cells may belong to the graft donor.

A single count supports this clone. The V and J genes are TRBV10-3 and TRBJ2-3; 10 bases fit TRBD2. The CDR3 sequence is 14 residues long. Looked up from germline, CDR1 is ENHRY and CDR2 is SYGVKD. V was pared by 6 bases and J by 5 bases, with 5 bases of the junction left unmatched. In DNA form, the CDR3 reads TGTGCCATCAGCCTAGCGGGGGTGGAAGATACGCAGTATTTT. As protein: CAISLAGVEDTQYF.

V usage is TRBV7-2 and J usage is TRBJ2-5; D possibly corresponds to TRBD1 (6 bases). The germline V and J ends were trimmed by 1 base and 2 bases, with 17 bases remaining between them. The CDR3 consists of 17 residues. Germline assignment: CDR1 SGHTA and CDR2 FQGNSA. CDR3 sequence (DNA): TGTGCCAGCAGCTTAGTGGGCTGGACAGAGTCACAAGAGACCCAGTACTTC. Its translation: CASSLVGWTESQETQYF.

The CDR3 is CAISAGGGDDEKLFF. DNA of the CDR3: TGTGCCATCAGTGCGGGGGGAGGGGATGATGAAAAACTGTTTTTT. This chain joins TRBV10-3 and TRBJ1-4; TRBD1 might be the D (5 bases). The CDR3 has 15 residues. The V gene's germline CDR1 is ENHRY and CDR2 SYGVKD. V dropped 4 bases and J dropped 6 bases, with 15 bases sitting between them.

The V call is TRBV10-2, the J call TRBJ2-5, with 7 bases lining up with TRBD2. J was trimmed by 4 bases and V by 6 bases; bases with no gene match: 8. Germline V gene sequence: CDR1 WSHSY, CDR2 SAAADI. The CDR3 is made up of 14 amino acids. The CDR3 coding sequence is TGCGCCAGCAGAATAAGACTAGCCGGAGAGACCCAGTACTTC. It encodes CASRIRLAGETQYF.

V and J are TRBV2 and TRBJ1-1, with D possibly TRBD1 on 5 matching bases. CDR1 SNHLY and CDR2 FYNNEI come from the germline V gene. The CDR3 runs to 16 residues. Trimming pared 5 bases from V and 1 base from J, leaving 17 bases between. The CDR3 protein is CASSLGRGLTNTEAFF. CDR3 bases: TGTGCCAGCAGTTTGGGGAGGGGCCTTACGAACACTGAAGCTTTCTTT.

The CDR3 is CASQNRVFEGYTF. The CDR3 bases are TGTGCCAGTCAAAACAGGGTTTTTGAGGGCTACACCTTC. The chain carries TRBV10-3 and TRBJ1-2; TRBD1 is a possible D gene (6 bases). The germline V and J ends were trimmed by 10 bases and 8 bases, with 20 bases remaining between them. The germline V gene has CDR1 ENHRY and CDR2 SYGVKD. CDR3 length: 13 amino acids.

The chain has TRBV5-6 and TRBJ1-2; weak D call: TRBD1 (5 bases). V was pared by 4 bases and J by 4 bases, with 17 bases between. The CDR3 runs 15 residues. CDR1 SGHDT and CDR2 YYEEEE come from the germline V gene. The CDR3 sequence is CASSMAGGNRYGYTF. CDR3 bases: TGTGCCAGCAGCATGGCTGGGGGGAACCGCTATGGCTACACCTTC.

V gene TRBV5-1 combines with J gene TRBJ2-7, with a possible D match to TRBD1 (6 bases). The CDR3 covers 16 residues. Germline assignment: CDR1 SGHRS and CDR2 YFSETQ. V lost 7 bases to trimming and J lost 2 bases, with 22 bases between them. CDR3 nucleotide sequence: TGCGCCAGCCGCCTAGAGCCCGACAGGACCACCTACGAGCAGTACTTC. This codes for CASRLEPDRTTYEQYF. The variable domain in full, completed from reference TRBV5-1 and TRBJ2-7, reads KAGVTQTPRYLIKTRGQQVTLSCSPISGHRSVSWYQQTPGQGLQFLFEYFSETQRNKGNFPGRFSGRQFSNSRSEMNVSTLELGDSALYLCASRLEPDRTTYEQYFGPGTRLTVT.

V and J are TRBV6-5 and TRBJ2-2; tentatively, D is TRBD1 (6 bases). The germline gives CDR1 MNHEY, CDR2 SVGAGI. This CDR3 has 15 residues. V shed 7 bases and J shed 5 bases, with 17 bases lying between them. The CDR3 loop is CASTYGDKRTGELFF. DNA for the CDR3: TGTGCCAGCACCTATGGGGACAAGAGGACCGGGGAGCTGTTTTTT.

This rearrangement joins TRBV5-1 to TRBJ1-6; no firm D call. V lost 0 bases and J 8 bases, leaving 9 bases between the germline ends. This CDR3 contains 14 residues. Per germline, CDR1 SGHRS and CDR2 YFSETQ. CDR3: CASSLGIRDSPLHF. CDR3 DNA: TGCGCCAGCAGCTTGGGAATTAGAGATTCACCCCTCCACTTT.

This clone showed up just once. This rearrangement joins TRBV19 to TRBJ2-3; the match to TRBD2 covers 7 bases. The ends lost 6 bases at V and 3 bases at J; junction bases unmatched: 9. Germline loops: CDR1 LNHDA, CDR2 SQIVND (reference sequence). The CDR3 spans 15 residues. CDR3: CASSLGLADTDTQYF. The CDR3 DNA reads as TGTGCCAGTAGCTTGGGGCTAGCGGATACAGATACGCAGTATTTT.

This clone was observed a single time. The rearrangement uses TRBV30 and TRBJ1-2; D might be TRBD1 (6 bases). CDR3 length: 13 amino acids. V was trimmed by 3 bases and J by 3 bases, leaving 11 bases between them. The germline V gene has CDR1 GTSNPN and CDR2 SVGIG (reference sequence). This CDR3 is CAWRDGQYYGYTF. CDR3 in DNA: TGTGCCTGGAGGGACGGACAGTACTATGGCTACACCTTC.

This clone was recorded once. The chain links TRBV30 to TRBJ2-5, with 11 bases matching TRBD2. The J call may be mistaken, given a closer DNA end match to TRBJ2-7. Germline values: CDR1 GTSNPN, CDR2 SVGIG (reference sequence). The CDR3 is 14 amino acids. This CDR3 reads CAWSALAGAYEQYF. The CDR3 DNA reads as TGTGCCTGGAGTGCACTAGCGGGAGCCTACGAGCAGTACTTC.

The V and J genes are TRBV4-1 and TRBJ1-5; D gene uncertain. The germline gives CDR1 MGHRA, CDR2 YSYEKL. V lost 6 bases and J lost 0, with 12 bases in between. This CDR3 is built from 15 residues. The CDR3 DNA sequence: TGCGCCAGCAGACCGGGAGTATATAGCAATCAGCCCCAGCATTTT. This gives the protein CASRPGVYSNQPQHF.

This clone has only one observation. V gene TRBV19 combines with J gene TRBJ2-1; TRBD2 agrees at 13 bases. The germline V gene encodes CDR1 LNHDA and CDR2 SQIVND (reference sequence). The CDR3 contains 19 residues. V gave up 10 bases and J gave up 2 bases; unmatched junction bases: 17. In DNA form, the CDR3 reads TGTGCCAACAAAACCCCCGGGACTAGCGGGAACATTGCCTACAATGAGCAGTTCTTC. As protein: CANKTPGTSGNIAYNEQFF.

The chain recombines TRBV7-3 with TRBJ2-3; 10 bases fit TRBD2. Germline CDR1 is SGHTA and CDR2 is FQGTGA. After removal of 3 bases from V and 2 bases from J, the junction contained 11 bases not matched to a gene. The length of the CDR3 is 18 residues. CDR3 sequence reads: CASSFLAGAIFNTDTQYF. In nucleotides, the CDR3 is TGTGCCAGCAGCTTTCTAGCGGGAGCTATATTTAACACAGATACGCAGTATTTT.

This chain uses TRBV30 with TRBJ1-5; D perhaps matches TRBD1 (5 bases). CDR1 and CDR2 (germline): GTSNPN, SVGIG (reference sequence). This CDR3 has 14 amino acids. The V end was cut by 0 bases, the J end by 1 base, with 7 bases between. The CDR3 DNA reads as TGTGCCTGGAGTGTTGGGGGGAGCAATCAGCCCCAGCATTTT. Amino acids: CAWSVGGSNQPQHF.

The chain uses TRBV12-5 and TRBJ2-2, with 12 bases identical to TRBD2. Germline values: CDR1 LGHNT, CDR2 FRNRAP. There are 20 residues in the CDR3. Unmatched junction bases numbered 12, after V lost 0 bases and J lost 4 bases. The CDR3 bases are TGTGCTAGTGGTTTGGTACTGACTAGCGGGGGCCCTACAGGCACCGGGGAGCTGTTTTTT. Translation gives CASGLVLTSGGPTGTGELFF.

This chain links TRBV30 with TRBJ2-7; 7 bases fit TRBD2. The V and J ends lost 8 bases and 2 bases, in that order; junction bases with no gene match: 15. Germline V gene data show CDR1 as GTSNPN and CDR2 as SVGIG (reference sequence). The CDR3 consists of 15 residues. CDR3 sequence reads: CAGRHRGGNPYEQYF. The DNA for the CDR3 is TGTGCCGGCAGACATAGGGGAGGGAACCCCTACGAGCAGTACTTC.

The rearrangement links TRBV7-9 to TRBJ2-2; the D is unclear. CDR1 is SEHNR, CDR2 FQNEAQ, per germline (reference sequence). With 4 bases removed from V and 5 bases from J, the gap between germline ends came to 11 bases. This CDR3 has 14 residues. CDR3 bases: TGTGCCAGCAGCTCCTCGGTGTGGACCGGGGAGCTGTTTTTT. This sequence encodes CASSSSVWTGELFF.

The rearrangement links TRBV4-3 to TRBJ2-5, with D possibly being TRBD2 (6 bases). Germline CDR1 reads LGHNA; CDR2 reads YSLEER. Trimming stripped 0 bases from V and 1 base from J, with 9 bases between. CDR3 size: 15 residues. The chain's CDR3 is CASSQDVGSQETQYF. Written as DNA, the CDR3 is TGCGCCAGCAGCCAAGACGTCGGGAGCCAAGAGACCCAGTACTTC.

This CDR3 is CASSLAVGQWGSGNTIYF. The CDR3, as DNA: TGTGCCAGCAGCTTGGCGGTGGGGCAGTGGGGCTCTGGAAACACCATATATTTT. The chain uses TRBV5-5 and TRBJ1-3, with a possible D match to TRBD1 (5 bases). Trimming cost V 0 bases and J 0 bases, with 16 bases left between them. Germline V gene lookup returns CDR1 SGHKS and CDR2 YYEKEE (reference sequence). This CDR3 has 18 residues.

This clone showed up just once. The chain links TRBV19 to TRBJ2-2; a possible D gene is TRBD1 (5 bases). The CDR3 loop spans 15 amino acids. Germline-derived CDR1 and CDR2 are LNHDA and SQIVND (reference sequence). The V end lost 3 bases, the J end lost 7 bases, and 15 bases lay between the germline ends. CDR3 sequence (DNA): TGTGCCAGTAGTATTCACAGGATGGAAAGCGGGGAGCTGTTTTTT. Translation gives CASSIHRMESGELFF. Looking up the rest from reference TRBV19 and TRBJ2-2 gives the full variable domain: DGGITQSPKYLFRKEGQNVTLSCEQNLNHDAMYWYRQDPGQGLRLIYYSQIVNDFQKGDIAEGYSVSREKKESFPLTVTSAQKNPTAFYLCASSIHRMESGELFFGEGSRLTVL.

The CDR3 is CASSARTGAGELFF. DNA for the CDR3: TGTGCCAGCAGCGCTCGGACAGGGGCCGGGGAGCTGTTTTTT. V is TRBV9 and J is TRBJ2-2; 9 bases fit TRBD1. Germline V CDR1 and CDR2: SGDLS, YYNGEE. Germline trimming cut 3 bases from V and 6 bases from J; bases unmatched to any gene: 3. The length of the CDR3 is 14 residues.

The chain uses TRBV5-1 and TRBJ2-1, with D hard to call. Germline assignment: CDR1 SGHRS and CDR2 YFSETQ. This CDR3 spans 15 amino acids. V shed 0 bases and J shed 0 bases, with 7 bases lying between them. The CDR3 nucleotides are TGCGCCAGCAGCTTGGCCAGAAACTCCTACAATGAGCAGTTCTTC. Amino acids: CASSLARNSYNEQFF.

The sample holds one count of this clone. The J gene is TRBJ2-7, the V gene TRBV6-5; D possibly corresponds to TRBD2 (5 bases). Trimming removed 6 bases at V and 4 bases at J, with 13 bases between. This CDR3 is built from 13 residues. Germline CDR1 reads MNHEY; CDR2 reads SVGAGI. The CDR3 protein is CASRFGEGYEQYF. The CDR3 DNA reads TGTGCCAGCAGATTCGGGGAAGGGTACGAGCAGTACTTC.

This chain links TRBV9 with TRBJ1-1; D uncertain. This CDR3 region has 15 residues. V was trimmed by 4 bases and J by 0 bases, leaving 13 bases between them. CDR1 and CDR2 from the germline V gene are SGDLS and YYNGEE. Here the CDR3 DNA reads TGTGCCAGCAGCCCCTCGGTAGACATGAACACTGAAGCTTTCTTT. It yields the protein CASSPSVDMNTEAFF.

The rearrangement links TRBV25-1 to TRBJ2-7; no definite D call. Germline CDR1 is MGHDK and CDR2 is SYGVNS. This CDR3 has 13 residues. The V and J ends lost 6 bases and 0 bases respectively, with 9 bases between them. The CDR3 protein is CASSRGPSYEQYF. The CDR3, as DNA: TGTGCCAGCAGCAGAGGTCCCTCCTACGAGCAGTACTTC.

Written as DNA, the CDR3 is TGTGCCAGCAGTTTATCGGGGCGGGGCCCTCTGACCCAGTACTTC. Encoded protein: CASSLSGRGPLTQYF. V is TRBV27 and J is TRBJ2-5, with D tentatively TRBD2 (6 bases). CDR1 and CDR2 (germline): MNHEY, SMNVEV (reference sequence). The CDR3 loop spans 15 amino acids. The V end was cut by 0 bases, the J end by 7 bases, with 15 bases between.

This clone was seen once. At one boundary the junction diverges from the germline segment, which might be a read error. In the same sample, other DNA sequences code for this CDR3. The rearrangement uses TRBV6-1 and TRBJ1-6, with D maybe TRBD1 (6 bases). Per the germline V gene, CDR1 is MNHNS and CDR2 is SASEGT. This CDR3 has 14 residues. Written as DNA, the CDR3 is TGTGCCAGCACGAAGACAGGACTTAATTCCCCCCTCCACTTT. Translated, it gives CASTKTGLNSPLHF.